This T cell receptor (beta chain) was captured by sequencing in a study of blood T cell repertoires in COVID-19. Across the study: The United States, Italy and Spain were the sources of the acute and convalescent COVID-19 samples. T cells, B-cell-depleted T cells, or PBMCs supplied cDNA or gDNA.

Original methodology: Quantification of nucleated cells was approximated via reference gene primer amplification. Generated by immunoSEQ multiplex PCR, the TCRdb table keeps only in-frame clones and is missing some. The V and J calls and the clone size are those of that table, but D and trimming were determined from the DNA. The sample has over 150,000 clones, 80% to 90% seen once. The ends lost 6 bases at V and 1 base at J; junction bases unmatched: 6. Germline assignment: CDR1 SGHTA and CDR2 FQGNSA. The CDR3 extends over 15 amino acids. This chain uses TRBV7-2 with TRBJ1-5; TRBD1 matches 7 bases. This TCR came from a woman in her fifties or sixties with COVID-19, enrolled during active disease. Specimen: peripheral blood. CDR3 DNA sequence: TGTGCCAGCAGTTCTACAGGGGTGAGCAATCAGCCCCAGCATTTT. This encodes CASSSTGVSNQPQHF.